What follows are 6 T cell receptor beta chains derived from one specimen sequenced in a study of blood T cell repertoires in COVID-19. Method: immunoSEQ multiplex PCR; TCRdb's copy keeps in-frame clones and lacks some. The data hold roughly 120,000 clones, with about four fifths observed a single time. The sequencing input was peripheral blood. The receptor source for this set is a middle-aged woman with acute or convalescent COVID-19.

This clone has more than one count but fewer than ten. This rearrangement joins TRBV7-2 to TRBJ2-6; D unclear. The germline V gene encodes CDR1 SGHTA and CDR2 FQGNSA. Between the trimmed V and J ends, which lost 4 bases and 1 base, there was a span of 5 bases. CDR3 size: 14 residues. In DNA form, the CDR3 reads TGTGCCAGCAGCTCTTTATCTGGGGCCAACGTCCTGACTTTC. Protein sequence: CASSSLSGANVLTF.

The V and J genes are TRBV19 and TRBJ2-1; D is possibly TRBD1 (5 bases). V was cut by 3 bases and J by 7 bases, with 25 bases left in between. This CDR3 spans 18 amino acids. Germline V gene sequence: CDR1 LNHDA, CDR2 SQIVND (reference sequence). The CDR3 reads CASSIFQGAAAVGNEQFF. As DNA, the CDR3 is TGTGCCAGTAGTATCTTTCAGGGTGCGGCCGCGGTGGGGAATGAGCAGTTCTTC.

The chain is built from TRBV9 and TRBJ2-3, with 11 bases identical to TRBD2. The CDR3 runs 18 residues. CDR1 SGDLS and CDR2 YYNGEE come from the germline V gene. The ends lost 0 bases at V and 0 bases at J; junction bases unmatched: 6. CDR3 loop: CASSVERLAGGSTDTQYF. The CDR3 nucleotides are TGTGCCAGCAGCGTAGAGAGGCTAGCGGGGGGAAGCACAGATACGCAGTATTTT. The variable domain in full, completed from reference TRBV9 and TRBJ2-3, reads DSGVTQTPKHLITATGQRVTLRCSPRSGDLSVYWYQQSLDQGLQFLIQYYNGEERAKGNILERFSAQQFPDLHSELNLSSLELGDSALYFCASSVERLAGGSTDTQYFGPGTRLTVL.

The chain combines TRBV6-5 with TRBJ2-5, with 7 bases aligning to TRBD1. The V segment lost 2 bases and the J segment 5 bases; nucleotides outside the gene matches: 8. Germline V lookup: CDR1 MNHEY, CDR2 SVGAGI. This CDR3 has 15 amino acids. CDR3 residues: CASSYTTGVGETQYF. The CDR3 DNA follows: TGTGCCAGCAGTTACACTACAGGGGTGGGGGAGACCCAGTACTTC.

The chain links TRBV19 to TRBJ2-7; D gene ambiguous. This CDR3 has 13 residues. The V gene lost 5 bases and the J gene lost 3 bases, with 11 bases spanning the gap. The germline CDR1 and CDR2 sequences are LNHDA and SQIVND (reference sequence). The CDR3 is CASSPRKSYEQYF. CDR3 nucleotides: TGTGCCAGTAGTCCGCGGAAAAGCTACGAGCAGTACTTC.

This chain connects TRBV7-2 to TRBJ1-5; D ambiguous. This CDR3 region has 13 residues. V was trimmed by 1 base and J by 6 bases, leaving 7 bases between them. The germline V gene encodes CDR1 SGHTA and CDR2 FQGNSA. The CDR3: CASSLVVGQPQHF. DNA of the CDR3: TGTGCCAGCAGCTTAGTAGTCGGTCAGCCCCAGCATTTT.